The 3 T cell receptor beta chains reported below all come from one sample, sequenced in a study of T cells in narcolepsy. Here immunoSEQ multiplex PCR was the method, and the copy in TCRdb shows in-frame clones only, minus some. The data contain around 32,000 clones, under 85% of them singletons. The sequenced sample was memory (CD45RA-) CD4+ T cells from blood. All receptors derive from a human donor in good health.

The DNA for the CDR3 is TGTGCCAGCAAAAACCCGACAGGGGGCGGTTTGAATGAGCAGTTCTTC. Its translation is CASKNPTGGGLNEQFF. The chain uses TRBV28 and TRBJ2-1; 10 bases are a match to TRBD1. CDR3 length: 16 amino acids. CDR1 and CDR2 (germline): MDHEN, SYDVKM. The V and J ends lost 7 bases and 7 bases, in that order; junction bases with no gene match: 13.

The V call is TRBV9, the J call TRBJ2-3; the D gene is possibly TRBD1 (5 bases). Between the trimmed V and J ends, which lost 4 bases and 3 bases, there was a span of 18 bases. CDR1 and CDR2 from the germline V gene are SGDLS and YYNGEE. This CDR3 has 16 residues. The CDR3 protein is CASSSLLGAGTDTQYF. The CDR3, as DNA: TGTGCCAGCAGCTCTCTCTTAGGGGCCGGGACAGATACGCAGTATTTT.

The CDR3 DNA sequence: TGTGCCAGCACTTTTGTGGGGCCGGGGTACGATGGCTACACCTTC. It specifies CASTFVGPGYDGYTF. This rearrangement joins TRBV5-5 to TRBJ1-2; a weak D match, TRBD1 (5 bases). Germline loops: CDR1 SGHKS, CDR2 YYEKEE (reference sequence). The CDR3 sequence is 15 residues long. Trimming left V 6 bases short and J 6 bases short, with 21 bases between.